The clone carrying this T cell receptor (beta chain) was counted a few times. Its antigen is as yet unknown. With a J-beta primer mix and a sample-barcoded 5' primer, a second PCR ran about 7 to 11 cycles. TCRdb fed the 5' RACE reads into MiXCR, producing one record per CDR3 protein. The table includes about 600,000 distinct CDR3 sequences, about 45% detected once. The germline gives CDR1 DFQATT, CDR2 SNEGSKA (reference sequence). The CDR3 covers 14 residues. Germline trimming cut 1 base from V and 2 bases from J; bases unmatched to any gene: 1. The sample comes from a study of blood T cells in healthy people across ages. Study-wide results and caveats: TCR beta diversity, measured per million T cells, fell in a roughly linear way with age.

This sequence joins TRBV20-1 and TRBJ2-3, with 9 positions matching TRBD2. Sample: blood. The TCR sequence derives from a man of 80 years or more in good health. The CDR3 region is CSARVAGVTDTQYF. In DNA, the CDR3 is TGCAGTGCTAGAGTAGCGGGAGTCACAGATACGCAGTATTTT.